The next 32 T cell receptor beta chains were all read from a single sample in a study of T cell repertoires in cytomegalovirus infection. TCRdb re-derived calls from the reads in MiXCR, one entry per CDR3 protein. The sample shows 250,000 to 300,000 distinct CDR3 sequences, 20% to 30% of them seen only once. The sequencing sample was made of PBMCs. The source of these receptors is a human donor in good health (CMV status not recorded). Some clones in this sample may be carry-over from other donors' samples.

V gene TRBV6-1 combines with J gene TRBJ2-3, with D perhaps TRBD2 (6 bases). V lost 8 bases, J lost 3 bases, and 15 bases lay in between. The CDR3 has 14 residues. CDR1 MNHNS and CDR2 SASEGT come from the germline V gene. CDR3 region: CASSGEGRTDTQYF. In DNA form, the CDR3 reads TGTGCCAGCTCGGGAGAGGGGAGGACAGATACGCAGTATTTT.

The V call is TRBV5-1, the J call TRBJ2-1, with 10 bases fitting TRBD1. With 2 bases clipped from V and 10 bases from J, the junction kept 6 bases outside the gene matches. The CDR3 totals 14 residues. The germline V gene encodes CDR1 SGHRS and CDR2 YFSETQ. DNA of the CDR3: TGCGCCAGCAGCTTCGACAGGGGGCTTAAGGAGCAGTTCTTC. As protein: CASSFDRGLKEQFF.

The CDR3 loop is CASSVGQGISPLHF. In DNA form, the CDR3 reads TGTGCCAGCAGCGTGGGACAGGGGATCTCACCCCTCCACTTT. The chain couples TRBV5-6 to TRBJ1-6; 10 bases agree with TRBD1. The V and J ends lost 4 bases and 10 bases, in that order; junction bases with no gene match: 5. The CDR3 runs 14 residues. Per the germline V gene, CDR1 is SGHDT and CDR2 is YYEEEE.

This clonotype was detected ten times or more. The rearrangement joins TRBV7-6 to TRBJ2-3; no reliable D call. The germline gives CDR1 SGHVS, CDR2 FNYEAQ. Trimming stripped 1 base from V and 4 bases from J, with 6 bases between. There are 13 residues in the CDR3. The CDR3 spells CASSLGFSDTQYF. The CDR3 DNA reads TGTGCCAGCAGCTTAGGATTTTCAGATACGCAGTATTTT.

J is TRBJ2-5 and V is TRBV5-4; either TRBD1 or TRBD2 may fit D (6 bases each). This CDR3 spans 15 amino acids. V lost 4 bases and J 4 bases, leaving 17 bases between the germline ends. Germline loops: CDR1 SGHNT, CDR2 YYREEE (reference sequence). CDR3 coding DNA: TGTGCCAGCAGCCGGAGAGGAGGGGGATTAGAGACCCAGTACTTC. Translated, it gives CASSRRGGGLETQYF.

This clonotype was counted only a few times. This chain joins TRBV29-1 and TRBJ2-6, with 7 positions matching TRBD1. V was pared by 6 bases and J by 2 bases, with 4 bases of the junction left unmatched. This CDR3 spans 14 amino acids. Germline V CDR1 and CDR2: SQVTM, ANQGSEA. The CDR3 reads CSVDGTAGANVLTF. The CDR3 nucleotides are TGCAGCGTGGACGGGACAGCTGGGGCCAACGTCCTGACTTTC.

CDR3 DNA: TGCAGTGCTCGCCCCCCGGTCTCCTATAATTCACCCCTCCACTTT. Residues: CSARPPVSYNSPLHF. The J gene is TRBJ1-6, the V gene TRBV20-1; D is unclear. This CDR3 is built from 15 residues. CDR1 and CDR2 (germline): DFQATT, SNEGSKA (reference sequence). Trimming removed 5 bases at V and 0 bases at J, with 11 bases between.

This clonotype was seen a handful of times. The rearrangement uses TRBV20-1 and TRBJ1-2; the D is unclear. From germline, CDR1 is DFQATT and CDR2 SNEGSKA (reference sequence). V gave up 0 bases and J gave up 2 bases, with 16 bases separating them. CDR3 size: 16 residues. The CDR3 sequence is CSARDLSGSGNYGYTF. DNA for the CDR3: TGCAGTGCTAGAGATCTCAGTGGGTCGGGGAACTATGGCTACACCTTC.

The rearrangement links TRBV7-9 to TRBJ1-3; 8 bases match TRBD1. This CDR3 contains 16 residues. Germline CDR1 SEHNR, CDR2 FQNEAQ (reference sequence). V was pared by 3 bases and J by 2 bases, with 6 bases of the junction left unmatched. The CDR3: CASSLADRGAGNTIYF. CDR3 DNA: TGTGCCAGCAGCTTGGCTGACAGGGGCGCTGGAAACACCATATATTTT.

A few counts support this clonotype. CDR3 bases: TGCAGTGCTACAGACAGGGGGAGAAAACTGTTTTTT. This encodes CSATDRGRKLFF. The chain employs TRBV20-1 and TRBJ1-4, with 9 nucleotides matching TRBD1. The J segment lost 10 bases and the V segment lost 4 bases, leaving 4 bases of the junction unmatched. The CDR3 totals 12 residues. Germline-derived CDR1 and CDR2 are DFQATT and SNEGSKA (reference sequence).

The chain couples TRBV10-1 to TRBJ1-1; TRBD1 matches 8 bases. Trimming at V came to 6 bases and at J to 7 bases, leaving 4 bases not matched to a gene. Germline CDR1 reads WNHNN; CDR2 reads SYGVQD (reference sequence). CDR3 length: 12 residues. CDR3 amino acids: CASRDGQGEAFF. The CDR3 DNA reads TGCGCCAGCAGGGATGGACAGGGTGAAGCTTTCTTT.

The rearrangement links TRBV7-3 to TRBJ2-1, with D perhaps TRBD1 (5 bases). The CDR3 consists of 12 residues. The V end was cut by 2 bases, the J end by 10 bases, with 9 bases between. Germline loops: CDR1 SGHTA, CDR2 FQGTGA. In DNA, the CDR3 is TGTGCCAGCAGCTTAGGGGCGGAGGAGCAGTTCTTC. Its translation: CASSLGAEEQFF.

At least ten counts were recorded for this clonotype. This sequence joins TRBV7-2 and TRBJ2-3, with D unresolved. The V end was cut by 5 bases, the J end by 6 bases, with 9 bases between. The germline V gene has CDR1 SGHTA and CDR2 FQGNSA. There are 12 residues in the CDR3. CDR3 DNA sequence: TGTGCCAGCAGCCCATTCAAGGATACGCAGTATTTT. It is translated as CASSPFKDTQYF.

The rearrangement links TRBV7-2 to TRBJ2-5, with 10 bases fitting TRBD2. The V and J ends lost 4 bases and 5 bases, in that order; junction bases with no gene match: 7. The CDR3 length is 15 residues. The germline CDR1 and CDR2 sequences are SGHTA and FQGNSA. The CDR3 loop is CASSSSGSGWETQYF. CDR3 sequence (DNA): TGTGCCAGCAGCTCTAGCGGGAGTGGTTGGGAGACCCAGTACTTC. Combining the CDR3 with reference TRBV7-2 and TRBJ2-5 gives the whole variable domain GAGVSQSPSNKVTEKGKDVELRCDPISGHTALYWYRQSLGQGLEFLIYFQGNSAPDKSGLPSDRFSAERTGGSVSTLTIQRTQQEDSAVYLCASSSSGSGWETQYFGPGTRLLVL.

This clonotype was detected only a few times. V gene TRBV7-3 combines with J gene TRBJ2-1; 9 nucleotides agree with TRBD2. The V segment lost 4 bases and the J segment 9 bases; nucleotides outside the gene matches: 10. Germline CDR1 and CDR2: SGHTA and FQGTGA. The CDR3 contains 15 residues. The CDR3 DNA sequence: TGTGCCAGCAGCTCAGGGGCGGGAGGGCTCGGTGAGCAGTTCTTC. Translating it yields CASSSGAGGLGEQFF. The entire variable domain, with the rest obtained from reference TRBV7-3 and TRBJ2-1, is as follows: GAGVSQTPSNKVTEKGKYVELRCDPISGHTALYWYRQSLGQGPEFLIYFQGTGAADDSGLPNDRFFAVRPEGSVSTLKIQRTERGDSAVYLCASSSGAGGLGEQFFGPGTRLTVL.

This clonotype was seen a handful of times. This chain connects TRBV10-3 to TRBJ2-1; TRBD2 aligns across 9 bases. Germline assignment: CDR1 ENHRY and CDR2 SYGVKD. The CDR3 totals 17 residues. J was trimmed by 0 bases and V by 3 bases; bases with no gene match: 6. Written as DNA, the CDR3 is TGTGCCATCAGTGATTTAGGCGGGAGGGGCTCCTACAATGAGCAGTTCTTC. Translation gives CAISDLGGRGSYNEQFF.

The chain links TRBV11-2 to TRBJ2-5, with D possibly being TRBD2 (6 bases). The CDR3 is 15 residues long. Between the trimmed V and J ends, which lost 4 bases and 1 base, there was a span of 13 bases. Germline values: CDR1 SGHAT, CDR2 FQNNGV. CDR3 coding DNA: TGTGCCAGCAGCTCCAATAGCGGACTCCAAGAGACCCAGTACTTC. It is translated as CASSSNSGLQETQYF.

Written as DNA, the CDR3 is TGTGCCAGCGGGGGAGCCGGGCTTACAGATACGCAGTATTTT. Translating it yields CASGGAGLTDTQYF. V and J are TRBV28 and TRBJ2-3; D may be TRBD1 or TRBD2 (5 bases each). Trimming removed 8 bases at V and 3 bases at J, with 15 bases between. The germline CDR1 and CDR2 sequences are MDHEN and SYDVKM. CDR3 length: 14 amino acids.

This clonotype was observed at least ten times. This rearrangement joins TRBV4-3 to TRBJ2-7; 7 bases align to TRBD1. The CDR3 runs 14 residues. Germline CDR1 and CDR2: LGHNA and YSLEER. After removal of 4 bases from V and 5 bases from J, the junction contained 8 bases not matched to a gene. CDR3 sequence reads: CASSLLRGTHEQYF. In DNA form, the CDR3 reads TGCGCCAGCAGCCTTCTCAGGGGGACGCACGAGCAGTACTTC.

The chain combines TRBV20-1 with TRBJ1-4; D possibly corresponds to TRBD1 (5 bases). Germline assignment: CDR1 DFQATT and CDR2 SNEGSKA (reference sequence). V lost 6 bases and J 0 bases, leaving 11 bases between the germline ends. The CDR3 has 14 amino acids. The DNA for the CDR3 is TGCAGTGCGGTCGACAGTGCAACTAATGAAAAACTGTTTTTT. The encoded protein is CSAVDSATNEKLFF.

The J gene is TRBJ2-7, the V gene TRBV6-1, with 8 bases matching TRBD1. CDR1 is MNHNS and CDR2 is SASEGT in the germline V gene. There are 15 residues in the CDR3. The V gene end was trimmed by 3 bases and the J gene end by 2 bases; junction bases not matched to a gene: 6. This CDR3 is CASSDFGQGAYEQYF. The DNA of the CDR3 is TGTGCCAGCAGTGACTTTGGACAGGGCGCCTACGAGCAGTACTTC.

This clonotype was seen more than once but under ten times. The DNA for the CDR3 is TGTGCCAGCAGTGACGGAACGGGGGTGGTGGAGACCCAGTACTTC. The encoded protein is CASSDGTGVVETQYF. The V and J genes are TRBV2 and TRBJ2-5; perhaps TRBD2 as D (6 bases). The length of the CDR3 is 15 residues. Germline V CDR1 and CDR2: SNHLY, FYNNEI. V lost 3 bases, J lost 5 bases, and 16 bases lay in between.

This clonotype was counted a few times. V is TRBV5-4 and J is TRBJ2-3; D gene uncertain. Trimming took 7 bases from V and 6 from J, leaving 21 bases between them. The germline CDR1 and CDR2 sequences are SGHNT and YYREEE (reference sequence). There are 15 residues in the CDR3. CDR3: CASGRGLRDGDTQYF. The CDR3 DNA sequence: TGTGCCAGCGGCCGAGGCCTCCGAGACGGGGATACGCAGTATTTT.

This chain joins TRBV28 and TRBJ1-1; D is unclear. The CDR3 runs 12 residues. The germline gives CDR1 MDHEN, CDR2 SYDVKM. Trimming took 6 bases from V and 3 from J, leaving 8 bases between them. The CDR3 is CASRRGDTEAFF. CDR3 bases: TGTGCCAGCAGGCGGGGAGACACTGAAGCTTTCTTT.

V gene TRBV29-1 combines with J gene TRBJ1-1; D unclear. Trimming took 4 bases from V and 1 from J, leaving 13 bases between them. Per the germline V gene, CDR1 is SQVTM and CDR2 is ANQGSEA. The CDR3 covers 14 residues. The CDR3 loop is CSVVKYRTNTEAFF. CDR3 nucleotides: TGCAGCGTTGTCAAATACAGAACGAACACTGAAGCTTTCTTT.

This chain connects TRBV5-1 to TRBJ2-1; 12 bases are shared with TRBD2. This CDR3 spans 16 amino acids. The germline gives CDR1 SGHRS, CDR2 YFSETQ. Trimming at V came to 4 bases and at J to 2 bases, leaving 4 bases not matched to a gene. In DNA form, the CDR3 reads TGCGCCAGCAGCGTAACTAGCGGGAGGACCTACAATGAGCAGTTCTTC. It is translated as CASSVTSGRTYNEQFF.

This clonotype appeared once. The chain joins TRBV20-1 to TRBJ1-1; D not resolved. V lost 6 bases, J lost 2 bases, and 13 bases lay in between. CDR1 DFQATT and CDR2 SNEGSKA come from the germline V gene (reference sequence). The CDR3 covers 13 residues. In nucleotides, the CDR3 is TGCAGTGCCCTCCCTACAGTTAACACTGAAGCTTTCTTT. Protein: CSALPTVNTEAFF.

This clonotype was picked up a small number of times. The V gene is TRBV5-4, the J gene TRBJ2-1; no definite D call. V was pared by 3 bases and J by 2 bases, with 9 bases between. Germline CDR1 and CDR2: SGHNT and YYREEE (reference sequence). The CDR3 sequence is 14 residues long. CDR3 sequence reads: CASSSPTAYNEQFF. CDR3 DNA sequence: TGTGCCAGCAGCTCCCCGACGGCCTACAATGAGCAGTTCTTC.

The J gene is TRBJ2-7, the V gene TRBV19; D is ambiguous. V was shortened by 3 bases and J by 2 bases, with 11 bases between the two germline ends. The CDR3 consists of 14 residues. Germline V CDR1 and CDR2: LNHDA, SQIVND (reference sequence). The CDR3 protein is CASSMRGAAYEQYF. CDR3 DNA sequence: TGTGCCAGTAGTATGAGAGGCGCGGCCTACGAGCAGTACTTC.

This clonotype was detected a few times. The rearrangement links TRBV7-3 to TRBJ1-2; D is uncertain. The length of the CDR3 is 14 residues. Germline V gene data show CDR1 as SGHTA and CDR2 as FQGTGA. Trimming took off 6 bases at V and 0 bases at J, with 11 bases between the two ends. CDR3 sequence reads: CASSPGSANYGYTF. The CDR3 DNA reads as TGTGCCAGCAGTCCGGGCAGCGCTAACTATGGCTACACCTTC.

This rearrangement joins TRBV6-6 to TRBJ2-1, with D perhaps assigned TRBD1 or TRBD2 (5 bases each). The CDR3 runs 14 residues. Trimming shortened V by 8 bases and J by 3 bases, and 14 bases separated the two germline ends. The germline gives CDR1 MNHNY, CDR2 SVGAGI (reference sequence). In DNA form, the CDR3 reads TGTGCCAGCCTCAGGGTCGGGATCTACAATGAGCAGTTCTTC. Translated, it gives CASLRVGIYNEQFF.

There are many counts of this clonotype. This rearrangement joins TRBV7-2 to TRBJ2-2, with TRBD2 matching 9 bases. Germline V gene data show CDR1 as SGHTA and CDR2 as FQGNSA. This CDR3 has 17 residues. Germline trimming cut 4 bases from V and 4 bases from J; bases unmatched to any gene: 10. The CDR3 coding sequence is TGTGCCAGCAGCTCATGGCTAGCGGGGAGATCCACCGGGGAGCTGTTTTTT. Residues: CASSSWLAGRSTGELFF.